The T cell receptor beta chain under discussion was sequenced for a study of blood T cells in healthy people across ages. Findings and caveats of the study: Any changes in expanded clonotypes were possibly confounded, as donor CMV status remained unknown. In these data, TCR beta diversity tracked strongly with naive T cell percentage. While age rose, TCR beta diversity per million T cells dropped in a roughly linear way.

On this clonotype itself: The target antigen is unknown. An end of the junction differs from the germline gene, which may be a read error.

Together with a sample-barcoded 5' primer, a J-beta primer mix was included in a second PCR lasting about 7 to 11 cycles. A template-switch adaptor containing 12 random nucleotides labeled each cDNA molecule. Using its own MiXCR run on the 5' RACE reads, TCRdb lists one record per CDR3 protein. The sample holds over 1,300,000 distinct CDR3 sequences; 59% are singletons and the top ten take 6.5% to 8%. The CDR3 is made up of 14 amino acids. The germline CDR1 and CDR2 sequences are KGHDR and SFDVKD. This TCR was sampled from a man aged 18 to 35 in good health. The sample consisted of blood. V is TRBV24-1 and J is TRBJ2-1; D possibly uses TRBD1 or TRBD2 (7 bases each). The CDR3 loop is CAPRGGREINEQFF. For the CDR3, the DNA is TGTGCCCCCAGGGGGGGGAGGGAGATCAATGAGCAGTTCTTC.